The text below deals with one T cell receptor beta chain. The entry originates in a study of blood T cell repertoires in COVID-19. Study-wide background: T cells, B-cell-depleted T cells, or PBMCs provided the cDNA or gDNA that served as material.

Clones were sequenced by immunoSEQ multiplex PCR, and TCRdb holds only the in-frame ones, with some missing. Seen here are some 40,000 clones, around 79% observed once, and the top ten hold over 13%. Germline assignment: CDR1 SGHRS and CDR2 YFSETQ. Trimming removed 5 bases from V and 0 bases from J, with 15 bases in between. This CDR3 is built from 15 residues. The sequence came from a human donor in a cohort sampled during active COVID-19. This sequence joins TRBV5-1 and TRBJ2-7; TRBD1 is a possible D gene (6 bases). Source material: peripheral blood. The CDR3 DNA reads as TGCGCCAGCAGGCAAAGACAGGACAGCTCCTACGAGCAGTACTTC. This sequence encodes CASRQRQDSSYEQYF.